A selection of T cell receptor beta chains follows, all from one sample in a study of cytomegalovirus exposure and HLA in healthy donors. This table comes from immunoSEQ multiplex PCR, and its TCRdb copy is limited to in-frame clones, with some not included. This table holds 90,000 to 100,000 clones, more than 55% found once. Sequencing was done on a sample of PBMCs. The receptors here all came from a boy younger than 18 in good health and CMV-seropositive. CDR3s include the opening cysteine and the closing phenylalanine or tryptophan. The order of the fields is D gene, J gene, CDR3 length, V gene, clone size, CDR3 DNA, CDR3 protein. A D gene is named only where the DNA matches it firmly. A row's size may be missing; if present it is once, few, many or a size class.

TRBD2,TRBJ2-1,16,TRBV5-6,NA,TGTGCCAGCAGCTTGGCCGTCGGACTAGAAGGCAATGAGCAGTTCTTC,CASSLAVGLEGNEQFF
TRBD1,TRBJ1-4,14,TRBV10-2,NA,TGCGCCAGCAGTGAAAACGACAGGGCTGAAAAACTGTTTTTT,CASSENDRAEKLFF
NA,TRBJ2-3,16,TRBV6-1,NA,TGTGCCAGCAGTGAAACGTCAGGGGTAGTAACGGATACGCAGTATTTT,CASSETSGVVTDTQYF
NA,TRBJ2-1,12,TRBV7-9,NA,TGTTCCTTGCAAGACACGTACAATGAGCAGTTCTTC,CSLQDTYNEQFF
NA,TRBJ2-5,13,TRBV11-2,NA,TGTGCCAGCAGCTTACAGGGTCGTGAGACCCAGTACTTC,CASSLQGRETQYF
NA,TRBJ1-1,15,TRBV7-9,NA,TGTGCCAGCAGCCCGTGGAGAGAACTCAACACTGAAGCTTTCTTT,CASSPWRELNTEAFF
TRBD1,TRBJ1-1,17,TRBV5-4,NA,TGTGCCAGCAGCTTGGCCCCACTAACGACAGGGCGCGCTGAAGCTTTCTTT,CASSLAPLTTGRAEAFF
NA,TRBJ1-4,16,TRBV6-5,few,TGTGCCAGCAGTTACTCGGGGGGGCAGATAAATGAAAAACTGTTTTTT,CASSYSGGQINEKLFF
TRBD1,TRBJ2-2,14,TRBV2,NA,TGTGCCAGCAGGGGACAGGGGGGCACCGGGGAGCTGTTTTTT,CASRGQGGTGELFF
NA,TRBJ2-1,14,TRBV6-5,few,TGTGCCAGCAGAAGGGGGATAGATTACAATGAGCAGTTCTTC,CASRRGIDYNEQFF
TRBD2,TRBJ2-3,18,TRBV5-4,few,TGTGCCAGCAGCCGAGGACTAGCGGGGGGGCGATTGAGTGATACGCAGTATTTT,CASSRGLAGGRLSDTQYF
TRBD2,TRBJ2-3,16,TRBV9,NA,TGTGCCAGCAGCCCCCACCTAGCGGGAAGCACAGATACGCAGTATTTT,CASSPHLAGSTDTQYF
NA,TRBJ1-2,14,TRBV6-5,few,TGTGCCAGCAGTTACTCCAGGGAAGGCTATGGCTACACCTTC,CASSYSREGYGYTF
TRBD1,TRBJ2-3,15,TRBV5-4,NA,TGTGCCAGCAGCTTGGTGGGACAGGGGCTGGATACGCAGTATTTT,CASSLVGQGLDTQYF
TRBD2,TRBJ2-7,14,TRBV7-2,few,TGTGCCAGCACCTCACTAGCGGGCGTCTACGAGCAGTACTTC,CASTSLAGVYEQYF
TRBD2,TRBJ2-7,16,TRBV27,NA,TGTGCCAGCGCTTCCGGAGCGGGGGGGGGTCGGTACGAGCAGTACTTC,CASASGAGGGRYEQYF
TRBD1,TRBJ1-2,15,TRBV6-1,NA,TGTGCCAGCAGTGAAGGGACAGGCGCTTACTATGGCTACACCTTC,CASSEGTGAYYGYTF
NA,TRBJ1-4,14,TRBV28,few,TGTGCCAGCAGAGGACAGTCCCCTAATGAAAAACTGTTTTTT,CASRGQSPNEKLFF
NA,TRBJ2-1,13,TRBV13,NA,TGTGCCAGCAGCGTTGGGACTTTTAGGGAGCAGTTCTTC,CASSVGTFREQFF
NA,TRBJ1-6,13,TRBV7-2,NA,TGTGCCAGCAGCTTAGGAAAAACGGTCCCCCTCCACTTT,CASSLGKTVPLHF
TRBD2,TRBJ2-7,14,TRBV9,NA,TGTGCCAGCAGCGTAGGCGGGGGGCTCTACGAGCAGTACTTC,CASSVGGGLYEQYF
TRBD1,TRBJ2-7,18,TRBV12-5,NA,TGTGCTAGTGGTTTGGCCCCCATCCGGGACAGGGCTTACTACGAGCAGTACTTC,CASGLAPIRDRAYYEQYF
NA,TRBJ1-2,18,TRBV13,NA,TGTGCCAGCAGCTTAGGCCCGGACAGCGAGGGGATTGACTATGGCTACACCTTC,CASSLGPDSEGIDYGYTF
TRBD2,TRBJ2-3,17,TRBV7-2,NA,TGTGCCAGCAGCTTAGCGGCTAGCGGGAGGTACGCAGATACGCAGTATTTT,CASSLAASGRYADTQYF
NA,TRBJ2-7,16,TRBV7-6,NA,TGTGCCAGCAGCTTAGTCCCACTAGCCCAGGCGGGGGAGCAGTACTTC,CASSLVPLAQAGEQYF
TRBD2,TRBJ2-3,14,TRBV5-1,NA,TGCGCCAGCAGCCAGCGGGGGGACACAGATACGCAGTATTTT,CASSQRGDTDTQYF
NA,TRBJ2-7,16,TRBV5-1,NA,TGCGCCAGCAGCTGGGACGACAGGGAGGTTTCCTACGAGCAGTACTTC,CASSWDDREVSYEQYF
NA,TRBJ1-2,14,TRBV11-2,NA,TGTGCCAGCAGCACCGGACAGAGAGTTGGGGATCCTACCTTC,CASSTGQRVGDPTF
NA,TRBJ2-1,14,TRBV5-1,NA,TGCGCCAGCAGCTTGTCGTCAGACTACAATGAGCAGTTCTTC,CASSLSSDYNEQFF
NA,TRBJ1-6,17,TRBV2,few,TGTGCCAGCAGTGGTACCTTGACAGGCAATTTCGGTTCACCCCTCCACTTT,CASSGTLTGNFGSPLHF
TRBD2,TRBJ2-4,19,TRBV5-1,NA,TGCGCCAGCAGCTTGTCCGGACTAGCGGGGAATATAGCCAAAAACATTCAGTACTTC,CASSLSGLAGNIAKNIQYF
NA,TRBJ1-2,14,TRBV4-2,NA,TGTGCCAGCAGCCAAGATCGATCGAGCTATGGCTACACCTTC,CASSQDRSSYGYTF
TRBD1,TRBJ2-3,15,TRBV5-4,NA,TGTGCCAGCAGCTCGCCGGGACAGGAGGGGGATACGCAGTATTTT,CASSSPGQEGDTQYF
NA,TRBJ2-7,13,TRBV11-2,NA,TGTGCCAGCAGCTTGAGCAGCGCCTACGAGCAGTACTTC,CASSLSSAYEQYF
TRBD1,TRBJ2-7,15,TRBV6-1,NA,TGTGCCAGCAGTCGCACCGGGACAGGGGGCCACGAGCAGTACTTC,CASSRTGTGGHEQYF
NA,TRBJ1-6,15,TRBV27,NA,TGTGCCACCACCCCGCGGGGCTCCTATAATTCACCCCTCCACTTT,CATTPRGSYNSPLHF
TRBD1,TRBJ1-2,14,TRBV6-6,few,TGTGCCAGCAGACAGACAGGGGGCAACTATGGCTACACCTTC,CASRQTGGNYGYTF
NA,TRBJ1-1,14,TRBV6-5,once,TGTGCCAGCAGTTTTGGGCTCATGAACACTGAAGCTCTCTTT,CASSFGLMNTEALF
NA,TRBJ1-5,14,TRBV6-5,NA,TGTGCCAGCAGACCCACAGGGTTGCGGCAGCCCCAGCATTTT,CASRPTGLRQPQHF
NA,TRBJ1-3,15,TRBV6-1,NA,TGTGCCAGCAGTGGGGGGGTTAGCTCTGGAAACACCATATATTTT,CASSGGVSSGNTIYF
TRBD2,TRBJ2-7,18,TRBV9,NA,TGTGCCAGCAGCGCGAAGTTAGGGACTAGCGGAATTTCCTACGAGCAGTACTTC,CASSAKLGTSGISYEQYF
NA,TRBJ2-3,13,TRBV10-2,NA,TGCGCCAGCAGGGAAGGGACATCGGATACGCAGTATTTT,CASREGTSDTQYF
TRBD1,TRBJ2-2,14,TRBV29-1,few,TGCAGCGTGCAACCGGACAGGATCACCGGGGAGCTGTTTTTT,CSVQPDRITGELFF
NA,TRBJ2-3,15,TRBV5-4,NA,TGTGCCAGCAGCTTGGAACATCCTAGCACAGATACGCAGTATTTT,CASSLEHPSTDTQYF
NA,TRBJ1-5,14,TRBV7-8,NA,TGTGCCAGCAGCTTAAGTCAGGGTTATCAGCCCCAGCATTTT,CASSLSQGYQPQHF
NA,TRBJ2-3,17,TRBV7-8,NA,TGTGCCAGCAGCTGGCACAGGGACACCGGGAGCACAGATACGCAGTATTTT,CASSWHRDTGSTDTQYF